This T cell receptor beta chain was recovered during a study of OX40 agonist ivuxolimab in advanced cancers. Study background: Cohort: more than 75% men, mean age 60, aged roughly 23 to 79.

Findings of the study overall: The authors also found low normalized T-cell clonal expansion in some nonresponders. The study found that CD8+ T cells averaged more expanded clones than CD4+.

TCRdb's table, derived via immunoSEQ multiplex PCR, lists solely in-frame clones and lacks some. The data contain about 20,000 clones, 86% of them singletons. In the case of this clone: The antigen remains unidentified.

Trimming took off 4 bases at V and 9 bases at J, with 19 bases between the two ends. CDR1 and CDR2 from the germline V gene are MNHEY and SVGAGI. The CDR3 extends over 15 amino acids. Sequenced here: CD4+ or CD8+ T cells sorted from blood, sampled in a trial of the OX40 agonist ivuxolimab. V is TRBV6-5 and J is TRBJ2-1; possible D gene TRBD2, 5 bases. The clonotype comes from an adult with an advanced solid tumor such as melanoma, head and neck, liver or kidney cancer. The CDR3: CASSLSWSGSPEQFF. DNA for the CDR3: TGTGCCAGCAGTTTGTCATGGAGCGGAAGTCCTGAGCAGTTCTTC.